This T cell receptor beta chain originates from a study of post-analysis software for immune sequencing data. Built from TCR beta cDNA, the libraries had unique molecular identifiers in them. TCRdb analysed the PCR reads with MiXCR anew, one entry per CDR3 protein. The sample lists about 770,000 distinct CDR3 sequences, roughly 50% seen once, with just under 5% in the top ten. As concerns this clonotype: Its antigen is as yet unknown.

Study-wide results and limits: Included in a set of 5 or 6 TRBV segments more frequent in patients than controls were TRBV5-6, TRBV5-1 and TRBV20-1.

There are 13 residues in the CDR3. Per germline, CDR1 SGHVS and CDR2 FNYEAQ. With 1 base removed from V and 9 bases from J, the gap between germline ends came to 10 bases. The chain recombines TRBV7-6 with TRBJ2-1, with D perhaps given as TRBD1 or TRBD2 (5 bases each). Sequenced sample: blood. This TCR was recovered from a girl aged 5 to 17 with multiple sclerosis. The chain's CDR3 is CASSLVWGSEQFF. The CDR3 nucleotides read TGTGCCAGCAGCTTAGTTTGGGGGTCTGAGCAGTTCTTC.